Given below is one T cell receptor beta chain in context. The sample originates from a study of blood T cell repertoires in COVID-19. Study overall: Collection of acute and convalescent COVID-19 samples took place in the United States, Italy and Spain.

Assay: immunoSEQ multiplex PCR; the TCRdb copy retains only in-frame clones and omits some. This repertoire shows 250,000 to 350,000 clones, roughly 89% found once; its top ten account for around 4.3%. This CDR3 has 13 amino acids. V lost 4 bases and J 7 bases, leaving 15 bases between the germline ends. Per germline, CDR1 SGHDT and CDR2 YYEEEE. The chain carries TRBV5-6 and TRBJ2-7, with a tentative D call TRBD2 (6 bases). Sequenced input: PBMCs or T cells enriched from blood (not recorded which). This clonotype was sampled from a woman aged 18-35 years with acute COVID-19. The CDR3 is CASSAWRGGEQYF. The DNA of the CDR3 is TGTGCCAGCAGCGCCTGGCGGGGAGGAGAGCAGTACTTC. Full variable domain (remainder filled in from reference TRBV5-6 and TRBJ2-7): DAGVTQSPTHLIKTRGQQVTLRCSPKSGHDTVSWYQQALGQGPQFIFQYYEEEERQRGNFPDRFSGHQFPNYSSELNVNALLLGDSALYLCASSAWRGGEQYFGPGTRLTVT.